This T cell receptor (beta chain) was retrieved from a study of vaccination and CD4 T cells after COVID-19. The junction had 9 bases not matched to a gene; V was cut back by 3 bases and J by 5 bases. The CDR3 length is 15 residues. CDR1 and CDR2 from the germline V gene are MNHEY and SVGAGI. The Oncomine TCR Beta short-read assay was applied to DNA of cultured CD4+ T cells. TCRdb analysed the PCR reads with MiXCR anew, one entry per CDR3 protein. This table has over 9,500 distinct CDR3 sequences, 44% appearing once. Indicated treatment: roughly 10-day PBMC culture with coronavirus spike peptide pools or control peptides (ViraFEST assay). This clonotype was counted only a few times. What it binds is unknown.

The chain has TRBV6-5 and TRBJ1-1; 7 bases match TRBD1. This TCR came from a human donor who had recovered from COVID-19. The sequencing sample was made of CD4+ T cells from blood, cultured in vitro. The CDR3 region has the DNA TGTGCCAGCAGTTATCCGACAGGGATAGGGACTGAAGCTTTCTTT. Its translation is CASSYPTGIGTEAFF.